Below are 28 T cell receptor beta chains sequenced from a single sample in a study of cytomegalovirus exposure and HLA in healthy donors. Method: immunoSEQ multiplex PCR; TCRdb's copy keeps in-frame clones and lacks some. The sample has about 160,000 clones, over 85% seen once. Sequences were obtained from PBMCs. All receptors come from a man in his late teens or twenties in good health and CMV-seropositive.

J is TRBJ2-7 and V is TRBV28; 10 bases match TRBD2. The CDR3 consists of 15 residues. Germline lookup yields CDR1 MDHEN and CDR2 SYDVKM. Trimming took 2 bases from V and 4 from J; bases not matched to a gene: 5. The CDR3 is CASSLASGRSYEQYF. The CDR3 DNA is TGTGCCAGCAGTTTAGCTAGCGGGAGAAGTTACGAGCAGTACTTC.

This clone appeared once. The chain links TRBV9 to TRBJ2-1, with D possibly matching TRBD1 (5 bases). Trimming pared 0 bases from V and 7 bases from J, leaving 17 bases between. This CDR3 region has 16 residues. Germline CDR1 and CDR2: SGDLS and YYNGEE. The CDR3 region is CASSVERGVGLNEQFF. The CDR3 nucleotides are TGTGCCAGCAGCGTAGAAAGGGGCGTTGGGTTGAATGAGCAGTTCTTC.

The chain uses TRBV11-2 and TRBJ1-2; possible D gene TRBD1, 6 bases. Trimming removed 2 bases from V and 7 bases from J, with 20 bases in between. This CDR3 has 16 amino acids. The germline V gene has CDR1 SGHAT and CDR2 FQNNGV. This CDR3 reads CASSLYVPRGALGYTF. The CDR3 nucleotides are TGTGCCAGCAGCTTATATGTCCCCCGGGGGGCACTTGGCTACACCTTC.

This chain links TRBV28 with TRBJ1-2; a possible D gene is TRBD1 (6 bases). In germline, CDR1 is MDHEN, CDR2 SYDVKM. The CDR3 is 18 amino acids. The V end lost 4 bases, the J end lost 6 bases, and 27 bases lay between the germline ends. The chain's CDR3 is CASSSATGTLLSRDGYTF. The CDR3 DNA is TGTGCCAGCAGTTCCGCTACCGGGACACTACTCTCCAGGGATGGCTACACCTTC.

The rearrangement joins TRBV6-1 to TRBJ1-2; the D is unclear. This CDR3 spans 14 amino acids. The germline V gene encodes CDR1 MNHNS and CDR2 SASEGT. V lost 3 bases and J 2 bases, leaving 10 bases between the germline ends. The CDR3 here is CASSDGSRNYGYTF. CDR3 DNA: TGTGCCAGCAGTGACGGGAGCAGAAACTATGGCTACACCTTC.

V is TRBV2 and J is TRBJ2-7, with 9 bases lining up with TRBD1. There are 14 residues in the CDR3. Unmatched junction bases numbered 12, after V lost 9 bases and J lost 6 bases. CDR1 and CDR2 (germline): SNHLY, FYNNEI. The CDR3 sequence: CASSADRGWGEQYF. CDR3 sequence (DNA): TGTGCCAGTTCCGCGGACAGGGGATGGGGCGAGCAGTACTTC.

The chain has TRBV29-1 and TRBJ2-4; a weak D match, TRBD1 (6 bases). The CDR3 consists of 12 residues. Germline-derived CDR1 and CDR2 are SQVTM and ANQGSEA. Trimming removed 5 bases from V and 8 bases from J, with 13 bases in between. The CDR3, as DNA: TGCAGCGTTCGGACAGTGGCGGACATTCAGTACTTC. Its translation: CSVRTVADIQYF.

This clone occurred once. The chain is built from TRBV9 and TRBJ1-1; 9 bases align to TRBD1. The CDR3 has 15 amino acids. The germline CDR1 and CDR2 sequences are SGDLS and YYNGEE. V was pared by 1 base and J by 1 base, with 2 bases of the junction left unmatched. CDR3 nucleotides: TGTGCCAGCAGCGTATTGACAGGGGGGAACACTGAAGCTTTCTTT. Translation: CASSVLTGGNTEAFF.

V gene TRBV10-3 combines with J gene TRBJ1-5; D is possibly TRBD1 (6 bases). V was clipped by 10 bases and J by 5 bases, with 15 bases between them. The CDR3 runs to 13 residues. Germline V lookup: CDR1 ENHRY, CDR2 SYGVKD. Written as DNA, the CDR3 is TGTGCCAACGGGGCGGGGGCGGATCAGCCCCAGCATTTT. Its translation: CANGAGADQPQHF.

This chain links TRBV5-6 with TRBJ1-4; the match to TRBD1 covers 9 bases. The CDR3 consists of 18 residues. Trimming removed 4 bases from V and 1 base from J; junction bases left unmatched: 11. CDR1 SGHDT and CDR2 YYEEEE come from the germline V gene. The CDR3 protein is CASSPKGQGSRTNEKLFF. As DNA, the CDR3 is TGTGCCAGCAGCCCCAAAGGACAGGGGTCAAGAACTAATGAAAAACTGTTTTTT.

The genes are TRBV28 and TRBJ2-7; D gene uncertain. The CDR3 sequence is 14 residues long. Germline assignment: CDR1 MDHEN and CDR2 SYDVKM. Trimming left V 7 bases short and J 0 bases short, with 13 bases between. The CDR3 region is CASNGDASSYEQYF. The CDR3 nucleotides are TGTGCCAGCAACGGAGATGCCAGCTCCTACGAGCAGTACTTC.

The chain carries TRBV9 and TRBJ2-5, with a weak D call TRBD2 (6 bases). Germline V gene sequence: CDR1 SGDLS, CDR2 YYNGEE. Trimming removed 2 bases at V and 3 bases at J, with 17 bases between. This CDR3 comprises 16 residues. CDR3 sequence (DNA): TGTGCCAGCAGCGTCGAACCGTTCGGAGGGAAAGAGACCCAGTACTTC. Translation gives CASSVEPFGGKETQYF.

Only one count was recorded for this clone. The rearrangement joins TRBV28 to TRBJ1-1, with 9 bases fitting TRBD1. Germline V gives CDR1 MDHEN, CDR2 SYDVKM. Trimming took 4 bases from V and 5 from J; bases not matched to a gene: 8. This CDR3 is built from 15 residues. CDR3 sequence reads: CASSSTGTGYTEAFF. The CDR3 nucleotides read TGTGCCAGCAGTTCCACAGGGACAGGGTATACTGAAGCTTTCTTT.

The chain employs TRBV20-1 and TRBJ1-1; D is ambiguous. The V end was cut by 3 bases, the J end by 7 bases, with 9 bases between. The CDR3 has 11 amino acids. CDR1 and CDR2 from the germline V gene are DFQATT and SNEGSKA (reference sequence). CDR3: CSAREESEAFF. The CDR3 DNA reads TGCAGTGCTAGGGAGGAGAGTGAAGCTTTCTTT.

The CDR3 sequence: CASSERGTIHEQYF. In DNA, the CDR3 is TGTGCCAGCAGTGAGAGAGGGACTATTCACGAGCAGTACTTC. The chain employs TRBV2 and TRBJ2-7; TRBD2 agrees at 7 bases. This CDR3 region has 14 residues. Germline CDR1 is SNHLY and CDR2 is FYNNEI. The V and J ends lost 3 bases and 5 bases, in that order; junction bases with no gene match: 7.

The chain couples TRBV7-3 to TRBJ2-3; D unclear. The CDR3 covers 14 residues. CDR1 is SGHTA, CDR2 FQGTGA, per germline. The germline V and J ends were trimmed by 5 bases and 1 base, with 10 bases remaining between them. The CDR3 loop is CASSRRSGTDTQYF. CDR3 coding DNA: TGTGCCAGCAGCCGTCGGTCCGGCACAGATACGCAGTATTTT.

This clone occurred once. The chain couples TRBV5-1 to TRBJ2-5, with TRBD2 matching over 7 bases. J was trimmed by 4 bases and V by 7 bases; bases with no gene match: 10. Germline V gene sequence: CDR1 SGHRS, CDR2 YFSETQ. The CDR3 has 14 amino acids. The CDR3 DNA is TGCGCCAGCGGAGACATAGCGGGTTCAGAGACCCAGTACTTC. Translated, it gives CASGDIAGSETQYF.

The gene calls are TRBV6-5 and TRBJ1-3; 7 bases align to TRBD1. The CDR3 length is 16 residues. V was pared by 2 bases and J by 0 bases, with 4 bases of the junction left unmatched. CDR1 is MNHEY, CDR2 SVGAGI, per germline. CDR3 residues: CASSYGQARSGNTIYF. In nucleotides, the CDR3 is TGTGCCAGCAGTTACGGACAGGCTCGCTCTGGAAACACCATATATTTT.

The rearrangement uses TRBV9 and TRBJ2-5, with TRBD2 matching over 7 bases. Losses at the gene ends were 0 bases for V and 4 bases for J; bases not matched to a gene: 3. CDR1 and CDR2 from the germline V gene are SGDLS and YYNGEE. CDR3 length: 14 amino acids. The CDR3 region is CASSVGIAGETQYF. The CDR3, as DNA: TGTGCCAGCAGCGTAGGGATAGCGGGAGAGACCCAGTACTTC.

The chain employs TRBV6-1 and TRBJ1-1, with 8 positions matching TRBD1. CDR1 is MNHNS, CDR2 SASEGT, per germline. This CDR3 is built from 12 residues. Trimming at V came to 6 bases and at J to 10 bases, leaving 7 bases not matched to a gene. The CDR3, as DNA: TGTGCCAGCAGGGCAGGGGGCGCGGGAGCTTTCTTT. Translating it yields CASRAGGAGAFF.

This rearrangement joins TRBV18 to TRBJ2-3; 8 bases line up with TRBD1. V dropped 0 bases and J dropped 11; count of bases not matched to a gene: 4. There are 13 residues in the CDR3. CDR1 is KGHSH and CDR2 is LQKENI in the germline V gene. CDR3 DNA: TGTGCCAGCTCACCACCGGGAGACAGGGGGCAGTATTTT. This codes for CASSPPGDRGQYF. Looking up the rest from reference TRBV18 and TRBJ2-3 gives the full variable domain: NAGVMQNPRHLVRRRGQEARLRCSPMKGHSHVYWYRQLPEEGLKFMVYLQKENIIDESGMPKERFSAEFPKEGPSILRIQQVVRGDSAAYFCASSPPGDRGQYFGPGTRLTVL.

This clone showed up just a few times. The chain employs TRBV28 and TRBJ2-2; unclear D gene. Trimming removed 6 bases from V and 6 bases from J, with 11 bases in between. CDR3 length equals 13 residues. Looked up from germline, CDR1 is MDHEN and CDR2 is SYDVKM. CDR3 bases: TGTGCCAGCAGAACTGGTTTTTCCGGGGAGCTGTTTTTT. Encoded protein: CASRTGFSGELFF. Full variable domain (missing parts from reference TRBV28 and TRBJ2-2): DVKVTQSSRYLVKRTGEKVFLECVQDMDHENMFWYRQDPGLGLRLIYFSYDVKMKEKGDIPEGYSVSREKKERFSLILESASTNQTSMYLCASRTGFSGELFFGEGSRLTVL.

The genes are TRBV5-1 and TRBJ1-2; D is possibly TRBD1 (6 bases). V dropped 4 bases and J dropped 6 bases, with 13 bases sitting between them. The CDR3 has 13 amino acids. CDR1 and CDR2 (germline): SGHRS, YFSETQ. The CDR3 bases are TGCGCCAGCAGCCAGGGGACACTGGATGGCTACACCTTC. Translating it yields CASSQGTLDGYTF. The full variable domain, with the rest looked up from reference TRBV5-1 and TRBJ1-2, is KAGVTQTPRYLIKTRGQQVTLSCSPISGHRSVSWYQQTPGQGLQFLFEYFSETQRNKGNFPGRFSGRQFSNSRSEMNVSTLELGDSALYLCASSQGTLDGYTFGSGTRLTVV.

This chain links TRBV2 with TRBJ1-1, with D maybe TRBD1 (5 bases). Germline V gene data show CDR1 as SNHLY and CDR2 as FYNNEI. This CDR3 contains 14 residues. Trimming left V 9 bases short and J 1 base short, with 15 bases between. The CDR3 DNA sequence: TGTGCCAGGGCGATTCAGGGCTCGAACACTGAAGCTTTCTTT. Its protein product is CARAIQGSNTEAFF.

The CDR3 loop is CASSSPPGHLNTEAFF. The CDR3 DNA follows: TGTGCCAGCAGCTCACCACCGGGACACTTGAACACTGAAGCTTTCTTT. This rearrangement joins TRBV7-9 to TRBJ1-1, with D possibly being TRBD1 (6 bases). The V end was cut by 4 bases, the J end by 0 bases, with 15 bases between. The CDR3 is 16 residues long. CDR1 SEHNR and CDR2 FQNEAQ come from the germline V gene (reference sequence).

Here the CDR3 DNA reads TGTGCCAGCAGATCCGGGACAGCTCTGAGGAGCGGAGGCACAGATACGCAGTATTTT. This gives the protein CASRSGTALRSGGTDTQYF. The J gene is TRBJ2-3, the V gene TRBV7-9; 7 bases map to TRBD1. J was trimmed by 1 base and V by 6 bases; bases with no gene match: 19. The CDR3 extends over 19 amino acids. Germline V gives CDR1 SEHNR, CDR2 FQNEAQ (reference sequence). The complete variable domain, with remaining parts taken from reference TRBV7-9 and TRBJ2-3, reads DTGVSQNPRHKITKRGQNVTFRCDPISEHNRLYWYRQTLGQGPEFLTYFQNEAQLEKSRLLSDRFSAERPKGSFSTLEIQRTEQGDSAMYLCASRSGTALRSGGTDTQYFGPGTRLTVL.

The CDR3 region is CASSPRRSSYEQYF. CDR3 in DNA: TGTGCCAGTAGTCCTAGGAGGAGCTCCTACGAGCAGTACTTC. This rearrangement joins TRBV19 to TRBJ2-7; D may be TRBD2 (5 bases). Trimming took off 5 bases at V and 0 bases at J, with 11 bases between the two ends. Germline CDR1 reads LNHDA; CDR2 reads SQIVND (reference sequence). The CDR3 extends over 14 amino acids. Using reference TRBV19 and TRBJ2-7 for the parts outside the CDR3, the full variable domain is DGGITQSPKYLFRKEGQNVTLSCEQNLNHDAMYWYRQDPGQGLRLIYYSQIVNDFQKGDIAEGYSVSREKKESFPLTVTSAQKNPTAFYLCASSPRRSSYEQYFGPGTRLTVT.

CDR3 sequence: CASSLGTGNTEAFF. The CDR3 DNA reads TGCGCCAGCAGCCTGGGGACAGGGAACACTGAAGCTTTCTTT. The V gene is TRBV5-1, the J gene TRBJ1-1; TRBD1 matches 8 bases. V was clipped by 4 bases and J by 1 base; unmatched bases: 3. The germline V gene has CDR1 SGHRS and CDR2 YFSETQ. The CDR3 totals 14 residues.